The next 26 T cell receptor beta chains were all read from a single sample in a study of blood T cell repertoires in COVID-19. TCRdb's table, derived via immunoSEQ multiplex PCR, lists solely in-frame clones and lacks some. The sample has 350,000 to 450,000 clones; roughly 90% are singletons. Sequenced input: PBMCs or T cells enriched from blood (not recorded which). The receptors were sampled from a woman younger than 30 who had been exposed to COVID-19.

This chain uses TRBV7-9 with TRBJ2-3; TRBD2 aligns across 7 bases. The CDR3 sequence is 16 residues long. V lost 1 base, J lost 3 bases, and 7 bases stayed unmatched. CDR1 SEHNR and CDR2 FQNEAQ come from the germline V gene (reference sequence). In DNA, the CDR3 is TGTGCCAGCAGCTTAGAGCGGGATAGCAGGACAGATACGCAGTATTTT. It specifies CASSLERDSRTDTQYF. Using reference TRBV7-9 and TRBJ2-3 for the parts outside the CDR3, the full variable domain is DTGVSQNPRHKITKRGQNVTFRCDPISEHNRLYWYRQTLGQGPEFLTYFQNEAQLEKSRLLSDRFSAERPKGSFSTLEIQRTEQGDSAMYLCASSLERDSRTDTQYFGPGTRLTVL.

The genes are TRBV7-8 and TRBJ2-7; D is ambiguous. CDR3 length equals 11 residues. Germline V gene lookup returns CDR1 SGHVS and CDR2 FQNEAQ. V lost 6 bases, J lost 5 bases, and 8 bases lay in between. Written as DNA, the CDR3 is TGTGCCAGCAGTCCTAAGCACGAGCAGTACTTC. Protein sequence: CASSPKHEQYF.

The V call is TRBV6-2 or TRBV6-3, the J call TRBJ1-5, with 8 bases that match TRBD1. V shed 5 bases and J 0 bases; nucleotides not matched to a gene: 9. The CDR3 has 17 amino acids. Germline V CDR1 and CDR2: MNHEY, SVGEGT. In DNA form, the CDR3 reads TGTGCCAGCAGTGATACAAACAGGGGGAATAGCAATCAGCCCCAGCATTTT. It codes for CASSDTNRGNSNQPQHF.

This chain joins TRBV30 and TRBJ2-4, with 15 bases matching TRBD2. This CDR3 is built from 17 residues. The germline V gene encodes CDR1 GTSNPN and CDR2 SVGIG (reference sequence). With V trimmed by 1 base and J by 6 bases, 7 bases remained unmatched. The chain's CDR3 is CAWSEEWGLAGGNIQYF. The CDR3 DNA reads TGTGCCTGGAGTGAGGAGTGGGGACTAGCGGGGGGAAACATTCAGTACTTC. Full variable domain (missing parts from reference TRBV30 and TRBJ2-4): SQTIHQWPATLVQPVGSPLSLECTVEGTSNPNLYWYRQAAGRGLQLLFYSVGIGQISSEVPQNLSASRPQDRQFILSSKKLLLSDSGFYLCAWSEEWGLAGGNIQYFGAGTRLSVL.

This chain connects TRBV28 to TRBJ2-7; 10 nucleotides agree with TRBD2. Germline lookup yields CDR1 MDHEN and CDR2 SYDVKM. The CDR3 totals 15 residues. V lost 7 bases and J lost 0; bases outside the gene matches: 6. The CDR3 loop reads CASITGTSVSYEQYF. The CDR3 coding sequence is TGTGCCAGCATTACCGGGACTAGCGTCTCCTACGAGCAGTACTTC. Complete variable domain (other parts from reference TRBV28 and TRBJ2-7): DVKVTQSSRYLVKRTGEKVFLECVQDMDHENMFWYRQDPGLGLRLIYFSYDVKMKEKGDIPEGYSVSREKKERFSLILESASTNQTSMYLCASITGTSVSYEQYFGPGTRLTVT.

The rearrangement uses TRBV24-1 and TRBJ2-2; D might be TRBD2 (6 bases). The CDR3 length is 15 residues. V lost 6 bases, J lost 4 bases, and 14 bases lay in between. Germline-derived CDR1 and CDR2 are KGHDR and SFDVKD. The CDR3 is CATSNPGGTTGELFF. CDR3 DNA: TGTGCCACCAGTAACCCTGGCGGGACCACCGGGGAGCTGTTTTTT.

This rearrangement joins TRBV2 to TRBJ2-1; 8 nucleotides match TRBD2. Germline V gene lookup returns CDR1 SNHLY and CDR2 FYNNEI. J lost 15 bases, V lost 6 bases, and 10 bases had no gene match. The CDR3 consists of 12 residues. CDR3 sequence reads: CASRDSGARGFF. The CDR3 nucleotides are TGTGCCAGCAGGGATAGCGGGGCGCGAGGGTTCTTC.

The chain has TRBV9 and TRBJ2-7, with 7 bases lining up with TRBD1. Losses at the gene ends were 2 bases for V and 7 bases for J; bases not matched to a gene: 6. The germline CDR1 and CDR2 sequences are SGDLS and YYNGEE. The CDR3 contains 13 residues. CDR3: CASSVGTDGEQYF. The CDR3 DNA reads TGTGCCAGCAGCGTTGGGACAGACGGGGAGCAGTACTTC. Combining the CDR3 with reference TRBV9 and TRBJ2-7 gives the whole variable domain DSGVTQTPKHLITATGQRVTLRCSPRSGDLSVYWYQQSLDQGLQFLIQYYNGEERAKGNILERFSAQQFPDLHSELNLSSLELGDSALYFCASSVGTDGEQYFGPGTRLTVT.

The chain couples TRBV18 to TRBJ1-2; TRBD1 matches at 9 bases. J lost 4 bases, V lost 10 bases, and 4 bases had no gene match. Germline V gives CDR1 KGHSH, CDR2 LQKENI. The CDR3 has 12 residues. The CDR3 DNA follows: TGTGCCACCACAGGGGGCAGCTATGGCTACACCTTC. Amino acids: CATTGGSYGYTF.

The CDR3 nucleotides read TGTGCCAGCAGCCCAGTTCCGAAAGTTTCACCCCTCCACTTT. Its protein is CASSPVPKVSPLHF. V gene TRBV3-1 (or the pseudogene TRBV3-2) combines with J gene TRBJ1-6; unclear D gene. Germline assignment: CDR1 LGHDT and CDR2 YNNKEL (reference sequence). With 4 bases removed from V and 9 bases from J, the gap between germline ends came to 13 bases. CDR3 length: 14 residues.

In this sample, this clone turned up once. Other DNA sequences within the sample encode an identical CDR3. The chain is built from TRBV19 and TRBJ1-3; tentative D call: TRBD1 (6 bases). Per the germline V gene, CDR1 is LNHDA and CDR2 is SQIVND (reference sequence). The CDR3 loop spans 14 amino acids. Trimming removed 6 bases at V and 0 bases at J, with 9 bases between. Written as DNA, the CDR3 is TGTGCCAGTAGCACAGGGAGCTCTGGAAACACCATATATTTT. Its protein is CASSTGSSGNTIYF. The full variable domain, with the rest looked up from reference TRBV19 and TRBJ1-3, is DGGITQSPKYLFRKEGQNVTLSCEQNLNHDAMYWYRQDPGQGLRLIYYSQIVNDFQKGDIAEGYSVSREKKESFPLTVTSAQKNPTAFYLCASSTGSSGNTIYFGEGSWLTVV.

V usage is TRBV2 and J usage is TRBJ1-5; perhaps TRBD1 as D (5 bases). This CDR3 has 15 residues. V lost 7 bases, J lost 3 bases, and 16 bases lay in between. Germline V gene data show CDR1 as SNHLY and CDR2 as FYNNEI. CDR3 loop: CASILDGGVNQPQHF. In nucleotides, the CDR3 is TGTGCCAGCATCCTAGACGGGGGGGTCAATCAGCCCCAGCATTTT.

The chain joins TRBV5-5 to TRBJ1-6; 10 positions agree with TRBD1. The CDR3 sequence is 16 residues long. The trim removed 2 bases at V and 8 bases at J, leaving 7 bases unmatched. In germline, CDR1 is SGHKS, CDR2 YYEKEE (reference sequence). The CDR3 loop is CASSFLTGTGDSPLHF. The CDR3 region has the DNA TGTGCCAGCAGCTTTTTAACGGGGACAGGGGATTCACCCCTCCACTTT.

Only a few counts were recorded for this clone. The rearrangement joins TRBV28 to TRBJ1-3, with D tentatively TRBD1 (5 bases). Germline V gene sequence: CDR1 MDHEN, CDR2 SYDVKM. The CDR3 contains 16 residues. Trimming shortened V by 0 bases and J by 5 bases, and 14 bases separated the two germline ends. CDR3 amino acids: CASSLWSGPDRNTIYF. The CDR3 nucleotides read TGTGCCAGCAGTTTATGGTCAGGGCCCGATCGAAACACCATATATTTT.

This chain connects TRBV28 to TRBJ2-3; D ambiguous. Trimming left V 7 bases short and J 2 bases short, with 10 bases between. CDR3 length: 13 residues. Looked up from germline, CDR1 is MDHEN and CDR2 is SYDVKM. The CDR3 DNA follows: TGTGCCAGCAAACACGCTGACACAGATACGCAGTATTTT. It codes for CASKHADTDTQYF.

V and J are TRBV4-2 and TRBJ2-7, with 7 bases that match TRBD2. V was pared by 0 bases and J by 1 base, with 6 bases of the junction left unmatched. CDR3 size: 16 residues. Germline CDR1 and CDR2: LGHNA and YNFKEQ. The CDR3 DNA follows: TGTGCCAGCAGCCAAGAATGGGGGGGAGTATCCTACGAGCAGTACTTC. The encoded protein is CASSQEWGGVSYEQYF.

The chain's CDR3 is CASSFSLAGAREQFF. DNA for the CDR3: TGTGCCAGCAGCTTCTCCCTAGCGGGGGCGAGGGAGCAGTTCTTC. The rearrangement uses TRBV7-9 and TRBJ2-1; TRBD2 matches at 10 bases. CDR3 length: 15 amino acids. Germline-derived CDR1 and CDR2 are SEHNR and FQNEAQ (reference sequence). The V segment lost 3 bases and the J segment 10 bases; nucleotides outside the gene matches: 9.

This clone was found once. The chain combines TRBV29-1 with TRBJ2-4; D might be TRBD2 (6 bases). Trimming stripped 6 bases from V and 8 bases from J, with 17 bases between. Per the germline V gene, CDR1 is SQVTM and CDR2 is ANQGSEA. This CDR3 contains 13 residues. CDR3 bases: TGCAGCGTCGGAGGGGTTACCTCGGACATTCAGTACTTC. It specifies CSVGGVTSDIQYF.

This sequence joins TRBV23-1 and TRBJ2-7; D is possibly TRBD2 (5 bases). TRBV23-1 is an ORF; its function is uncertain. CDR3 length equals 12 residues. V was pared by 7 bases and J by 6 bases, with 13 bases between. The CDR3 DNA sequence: TGCGCCAGCATCCCAGAGGGATGCGAGCAGTACTTC. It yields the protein CASIPEGCEQYF.

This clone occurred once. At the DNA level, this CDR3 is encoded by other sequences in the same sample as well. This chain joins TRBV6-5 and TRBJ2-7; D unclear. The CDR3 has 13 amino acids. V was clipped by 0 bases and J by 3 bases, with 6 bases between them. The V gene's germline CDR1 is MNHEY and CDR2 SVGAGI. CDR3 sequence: CASSYSRSYEQYF. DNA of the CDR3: TGTGCCAGCAGTTACTCAAGGAGCTACGAGCAGTACTTC.

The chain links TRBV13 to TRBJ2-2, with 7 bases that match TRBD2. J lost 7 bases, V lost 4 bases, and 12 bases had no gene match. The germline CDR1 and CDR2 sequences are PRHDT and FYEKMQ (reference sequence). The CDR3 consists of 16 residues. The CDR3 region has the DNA TGTGCCAGCAGCTCCTATGGGGGGGAGTTCGGCGGGGAGCTGTTTTTT. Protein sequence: CASSSYGGEFGGELFF. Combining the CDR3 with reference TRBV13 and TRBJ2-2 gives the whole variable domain AAGVIQSPRHLIKEKRETATLKCYPIPRHDTVYWYQQGPGQDPQFLISFYEKMQSDKGSIPDRFSAQQFSDYHSELNMSSLELGDSALYFCASSSYGGEFGGELFFGEGSRLTVL.

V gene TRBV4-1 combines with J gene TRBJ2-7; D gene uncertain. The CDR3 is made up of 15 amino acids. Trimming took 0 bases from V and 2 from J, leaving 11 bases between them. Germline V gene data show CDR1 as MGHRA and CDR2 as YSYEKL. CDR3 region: CASSQEFGGTYEQYF. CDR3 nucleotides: TGCGCCAGCAGCCAAGAATTTGGCGGAACCTACGAGCAGTACTTC.

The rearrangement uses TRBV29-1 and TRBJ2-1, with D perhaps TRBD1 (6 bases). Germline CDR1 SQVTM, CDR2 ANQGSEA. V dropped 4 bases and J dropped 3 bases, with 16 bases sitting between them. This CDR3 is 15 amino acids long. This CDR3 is CSVALQGGSYNEQFF. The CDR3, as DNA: TGCAGCGTTGCACTACAGGGTGGAAGCTACAATGAGCAGTTCTTC.

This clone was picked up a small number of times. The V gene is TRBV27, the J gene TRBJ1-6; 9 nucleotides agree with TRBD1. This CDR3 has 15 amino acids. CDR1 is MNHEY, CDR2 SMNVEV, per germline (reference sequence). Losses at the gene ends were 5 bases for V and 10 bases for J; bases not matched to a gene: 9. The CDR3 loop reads CASSPSTGGGSPLHF. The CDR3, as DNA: TGTGCCAGCAGTCCCTCGACAGGGGGTGGATCACCCCTCCACTTT.

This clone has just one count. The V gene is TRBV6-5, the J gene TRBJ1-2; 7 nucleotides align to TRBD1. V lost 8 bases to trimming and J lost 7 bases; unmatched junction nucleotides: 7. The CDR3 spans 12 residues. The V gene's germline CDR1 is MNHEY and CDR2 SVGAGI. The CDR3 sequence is CASFKGAGGYTF. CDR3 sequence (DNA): TGTGCCAGCTTTAAGGGGGCGGGTGGCTACACCTTC.

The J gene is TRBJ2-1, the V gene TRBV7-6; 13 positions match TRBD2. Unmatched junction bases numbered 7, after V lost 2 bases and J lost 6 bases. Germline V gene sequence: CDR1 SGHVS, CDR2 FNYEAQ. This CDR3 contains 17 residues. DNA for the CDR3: TGTGCCAGCAGCTTACCGGGACTAGCGGGGTATACCAATGAGCAGTTCTTC. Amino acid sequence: CASSLPGLAGYTNEQFF.